This TCR beta chain was sequenced for a study of T cell responses to AZD1222 COVID-19 vaccine. Broader study findings: Donor demographics were predominantly white British with a female majority; clonal diversity may be underestimated.

As to this clone: Its specificity is unknown.

Germline CDR1 is KGHDR and CDR2 is SFDVKD. V was pared by 4 bases and J by 8 bases, with 10 bases between. CDR3 length equals 12 residues. TCRdb's table, derived via immunoSEQ multiplex PCR, lists solely in-frame clones and lacks some. The sample records under 200,000 clones, 90% to 95% being singletons. This TCR derives from an adult in good health. Material: peripheral blood, obtained on day 0 of MenACWY control vaccination. The chain is built from TRBV24-1 and TRBJ1-2; no clear D. The CDR3 loop reads CATSDHARGYTF. The CDR3 coding sequence is TGTGCCACCAGTGACCACGCGAGGGGCTACACCTTC.